What follows is one TCR beta chain and its context. V lost 5 bases, J lost 1 base, and 4 bases stayed unmatched. This CDR3 is 14 amino acids long. CDR1 and CDR2 from the germline V gene are SGHAT and FQNNGV. TCRdb's copy holds only in-frame clones and misses some; the assay was immunoSEQ multiplex PCR. The data hold 50,000 to 55,000 clones, with roughly 91% observed a single time. These data belong to a study of T cell changes during pregnancy in multiple sclerosis. This sequence was found in a female donor with multiple sclerosis, enrolled in a pregnancy study. V usage is TRBV11-2 and J usage is TRBJ2-5, with 7 bases lining up with TRBD1. Sample: CD4+ T cells from peripheral blood mononuclear cells, taken in the third trimester of pregnancy. Here the CDR3 reads CASSTGQLQETQYF. DNA for the CDR3: TGTGCCAGCAGCACGGGACAGCTCCAAGAGACCCAGTACTTC.